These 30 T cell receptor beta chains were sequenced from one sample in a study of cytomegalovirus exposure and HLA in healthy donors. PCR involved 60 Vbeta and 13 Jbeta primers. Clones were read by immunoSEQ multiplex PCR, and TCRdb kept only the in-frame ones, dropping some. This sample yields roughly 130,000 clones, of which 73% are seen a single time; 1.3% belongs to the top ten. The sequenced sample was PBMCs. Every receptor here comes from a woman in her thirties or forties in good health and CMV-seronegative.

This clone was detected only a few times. The CDR3 here is CASSLATDRAGELFF. CDR3 in DNA: TGCGCCAGCAGCTTGGCTACGGATCGGGCCGGGGAGCTGTTTTTT. The chain carries TRBV5-1 and TRBJ2-2; D unresolved. The germline gives CDR1 SGHRS, CDR2 YFSETQ. The CDR3 contains 15 residues. Trimming left V 0 bases short and J 6 bases short, with 12 bases between.

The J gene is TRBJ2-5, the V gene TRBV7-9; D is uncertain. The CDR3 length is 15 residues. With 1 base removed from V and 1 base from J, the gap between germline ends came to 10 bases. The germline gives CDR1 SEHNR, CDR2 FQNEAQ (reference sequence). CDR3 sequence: CASSLGQVLQETQYF. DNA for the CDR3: TGTGCCAGCAGCTTAGGCCAGGTACTCCAAGAGACCCAGTACTTC.

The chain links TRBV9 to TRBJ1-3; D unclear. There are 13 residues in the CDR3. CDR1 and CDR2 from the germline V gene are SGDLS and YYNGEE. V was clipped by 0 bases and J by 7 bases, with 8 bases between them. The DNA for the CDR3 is TGTGCCAGCAGCGTAGGGCGCGGGAACACCATATATTTT. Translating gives CASSVGRGNTIYF.

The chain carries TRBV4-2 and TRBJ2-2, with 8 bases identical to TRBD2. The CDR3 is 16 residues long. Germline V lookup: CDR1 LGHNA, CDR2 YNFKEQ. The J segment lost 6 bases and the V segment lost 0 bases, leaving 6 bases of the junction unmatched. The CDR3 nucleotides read TGTGCCAGCAGCCAAGATCAGGGTAGCGGGGCCGGGGAGCTGTTTTTT. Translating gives CASSQDQGSGAGELFF.

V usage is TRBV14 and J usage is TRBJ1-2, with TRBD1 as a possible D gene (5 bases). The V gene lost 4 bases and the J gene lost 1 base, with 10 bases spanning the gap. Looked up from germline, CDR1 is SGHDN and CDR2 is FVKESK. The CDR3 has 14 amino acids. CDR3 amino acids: CASSPDSHNYGYTF. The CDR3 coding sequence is TGTGCCAGCAGCCCTGACAGCCATAACTATGGCTACACCTTC.

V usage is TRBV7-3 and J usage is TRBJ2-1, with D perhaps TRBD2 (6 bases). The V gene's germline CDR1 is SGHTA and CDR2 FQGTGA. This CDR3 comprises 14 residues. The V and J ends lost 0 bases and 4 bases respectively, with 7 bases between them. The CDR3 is CASSLTGTYNEQFF. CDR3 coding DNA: TGTGCCAGCAGCTTAACCGGGACTTACAATGAGCAGTTCTTC.

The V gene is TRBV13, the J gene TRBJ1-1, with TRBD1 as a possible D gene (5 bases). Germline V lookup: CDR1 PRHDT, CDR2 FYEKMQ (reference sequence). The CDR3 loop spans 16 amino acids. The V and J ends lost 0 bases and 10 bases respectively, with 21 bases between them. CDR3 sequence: CASSLGAGFESGGAFF. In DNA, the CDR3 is TGTGCCAGCAGCTTAGGGGCAGGGTTTGAATCTGGTGGAGCTTTCTTT.

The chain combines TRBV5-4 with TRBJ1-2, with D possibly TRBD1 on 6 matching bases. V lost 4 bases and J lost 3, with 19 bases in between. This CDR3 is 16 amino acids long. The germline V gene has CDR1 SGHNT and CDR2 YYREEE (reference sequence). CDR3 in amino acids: CASSPGQQSQYYGYTF. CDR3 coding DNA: TGTGCCAGCAGCCCCGGACAGCAAAGCCAATACTATGGCTACACCTTC.

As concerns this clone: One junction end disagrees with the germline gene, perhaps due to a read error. For the CDR3, the DNA is TGTTCCAGCAGCTTCCCGGGACAGGGCACCGGGGAGCTGTTTTTT. This encodes CSSSFPGQGTGELFF. The V and J genes are TRBV7-9 and TRBJ2-2, with 9 bases matching TRBD1. Germline V lookup: CDR1 SEHNR, CDR2 FQNEAQ (reference sequence). CDR3 length: 15 amino acids. Based on the CDR3 plus reference TRBV7-9 and TRBJ2-2, the full variable domain is DTGVSQNPRHKITKRGQNVTFRCDPISEHNRLYWYRQTLGQGPEFLTYFQNEAQLEKSRLLSDRFSAERPKGSFSTLEIQRTEQGDSAMYLCSSSFPGQGTGELFFGEGSRLTVL.

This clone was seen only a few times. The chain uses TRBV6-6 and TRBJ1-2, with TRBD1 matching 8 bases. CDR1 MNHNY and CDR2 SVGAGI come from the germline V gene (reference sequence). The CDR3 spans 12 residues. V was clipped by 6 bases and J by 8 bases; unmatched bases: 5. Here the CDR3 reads CASRDREEGYTF. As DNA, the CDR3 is TGTGCCAGCAGGGACAGGGAAGAAGGCTACACCTTC.

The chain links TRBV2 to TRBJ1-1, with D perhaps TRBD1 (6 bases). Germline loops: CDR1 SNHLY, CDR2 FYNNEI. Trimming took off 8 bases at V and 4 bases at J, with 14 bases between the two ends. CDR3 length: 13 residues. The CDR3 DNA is TGTGCCAGCGGGGGACAAAAGGCCACTGAAGCTTTCTTT. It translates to CASGGQKATEAFF.

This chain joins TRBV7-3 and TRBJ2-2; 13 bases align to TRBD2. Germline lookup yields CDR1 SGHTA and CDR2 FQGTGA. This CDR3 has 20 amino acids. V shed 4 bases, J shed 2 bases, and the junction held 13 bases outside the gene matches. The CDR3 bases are TGTGCCAGCAGCTCCCGGTCGGGTGGGACTAGCGGGACCAACACCGGGGAGCTGTTTTTT. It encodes CASSSRSGGTSGTNTGELFF.

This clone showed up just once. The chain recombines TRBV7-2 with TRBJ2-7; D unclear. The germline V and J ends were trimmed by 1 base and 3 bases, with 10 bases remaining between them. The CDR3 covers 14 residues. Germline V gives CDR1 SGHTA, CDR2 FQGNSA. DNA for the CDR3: TGTGCCAGCAGCTTAGAAGGAGCCTTCTACGAGCAGTACTTC. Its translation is CASSLEGAFYEQYF. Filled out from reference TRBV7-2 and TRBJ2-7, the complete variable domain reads GAGVSQSPSNKVTEKGKDVELRCDPISGHTALYWYRQSLGQGLEFLIYFQGNSAPDKSGLPSDRFSAERTGGSVSTLTIQRTQQEDSAVYLCASSLEGAFYEQYFGPGTRLTVT.

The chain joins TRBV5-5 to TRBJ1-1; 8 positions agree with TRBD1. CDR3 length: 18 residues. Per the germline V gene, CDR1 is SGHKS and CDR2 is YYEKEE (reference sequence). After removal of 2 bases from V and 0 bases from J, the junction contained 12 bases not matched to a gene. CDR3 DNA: TGTGCCAGCAGCTTCCTACAGGGGGTCGGGCGTGTGAACACTGAAGCTTTCTTT. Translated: CASSFLQGVGRVNTEAFF. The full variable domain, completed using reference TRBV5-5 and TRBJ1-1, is DAGVTQSPTHLIKTRGQQVTLRCSPISGHKSVSWYQQVLGQGPQFIFQYYEKEERGRGNFPDRFSARQFPNYSSELNVNALLLGDSALYLCASSFLQGVGRVNTEAFFGQGTRLTVV.

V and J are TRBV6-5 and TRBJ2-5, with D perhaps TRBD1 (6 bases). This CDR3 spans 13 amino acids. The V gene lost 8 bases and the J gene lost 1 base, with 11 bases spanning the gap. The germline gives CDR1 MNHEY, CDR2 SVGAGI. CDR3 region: CASRRTVQETQYF. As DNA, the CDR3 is TGTGCCAGCCGGAGGACAGTCCAAGAGACCCAGTACTTC.

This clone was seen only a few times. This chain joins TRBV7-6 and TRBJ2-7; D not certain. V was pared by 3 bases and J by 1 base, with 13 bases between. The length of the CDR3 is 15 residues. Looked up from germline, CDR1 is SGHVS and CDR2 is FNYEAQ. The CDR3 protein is CASSFRRHRSYEQYV. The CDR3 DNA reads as TGTGCCAGCAGCTTTAGGCGGCATCGGTCCTACGAGCAGTACGTC.

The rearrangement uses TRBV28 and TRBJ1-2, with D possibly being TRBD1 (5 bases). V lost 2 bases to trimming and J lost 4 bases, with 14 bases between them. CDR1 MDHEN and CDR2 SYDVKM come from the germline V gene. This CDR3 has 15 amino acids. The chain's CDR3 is CASSLDLRDSYGYTF. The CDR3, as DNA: TGTGCCAGCAGTTTAGATCTCAGGGATAGCTATGGCTACACCTTC.

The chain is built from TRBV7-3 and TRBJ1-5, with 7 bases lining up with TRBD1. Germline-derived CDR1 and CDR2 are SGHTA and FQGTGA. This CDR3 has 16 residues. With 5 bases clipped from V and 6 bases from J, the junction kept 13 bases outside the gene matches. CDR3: CASSHLAEPGGQPQHF. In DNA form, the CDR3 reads TGTGCCAGCAGCCATTTAGCGGAACCAGGGGGTCAGCCCCAGCATTTT.

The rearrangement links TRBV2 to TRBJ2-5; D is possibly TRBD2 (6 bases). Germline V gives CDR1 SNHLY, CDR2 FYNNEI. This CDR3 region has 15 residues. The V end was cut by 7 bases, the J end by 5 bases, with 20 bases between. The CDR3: CASNRQGTREETQYF. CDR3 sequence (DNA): TGTGCCAGCAATCGTCAGGGAACACGGGAGGAGACCCAGTACTTC.

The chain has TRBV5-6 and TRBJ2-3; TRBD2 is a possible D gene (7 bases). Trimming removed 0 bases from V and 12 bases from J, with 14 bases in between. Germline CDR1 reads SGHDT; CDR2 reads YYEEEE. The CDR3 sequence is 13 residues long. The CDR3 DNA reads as TGTGCCAGCAGCTTGGCCGGTGGGGGGGCCCAGTATTTT. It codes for CASSLAGGGAQYF.

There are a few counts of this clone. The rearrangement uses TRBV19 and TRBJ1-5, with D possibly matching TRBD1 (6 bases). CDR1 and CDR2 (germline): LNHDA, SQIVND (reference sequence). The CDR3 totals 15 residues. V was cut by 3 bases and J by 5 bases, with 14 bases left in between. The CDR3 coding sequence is TGTGCCAGTAGTATTACAGGGAATGCTTATCAGCCCCAGCATTTT. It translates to CASSITGNAYQPQHF.

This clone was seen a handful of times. The CDR3 sequence: CATSRGSQPQHF. CDR3 DNA: TGTGCCACCAGCAGAGGGAGCCAGCCCCAGCATTTT. V usage is TRBV15 and J usage is TRBJ1-5; D uncertain. The germline gives CDR1 LNHNV, CDR2 YYDKDF (reference sequence). V lost 1 base and J 7 bases, leaving 5 bases between the germline ends. The CDR3 consists of 12 residues.

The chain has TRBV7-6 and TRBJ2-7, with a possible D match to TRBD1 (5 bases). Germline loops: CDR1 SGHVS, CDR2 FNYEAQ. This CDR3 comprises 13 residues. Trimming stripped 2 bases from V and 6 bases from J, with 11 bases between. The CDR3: CASSLSRASEQYF. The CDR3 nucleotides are TGTGCCAGCAGCTTATCCAGGGCGAGCGAGCAGTACTTC.

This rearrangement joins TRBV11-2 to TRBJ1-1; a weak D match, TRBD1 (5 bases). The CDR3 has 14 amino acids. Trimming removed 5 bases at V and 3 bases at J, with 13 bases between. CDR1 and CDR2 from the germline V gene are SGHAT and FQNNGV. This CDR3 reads CASSPKTGDTEAFF. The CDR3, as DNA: TGTGCCAGCAGCCCAAAAACGGGGGACACTGAAGCTTTCTTT. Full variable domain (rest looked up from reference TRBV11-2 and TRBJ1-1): EAGVAQSPRYKIIEKRQSVAFWCNPISGHATLYWYQQILGQGPKLLIQFQNNGVVDDSQLPKDRFSAERLKGVDSTLKIQPAKLEDSAVYLCASSPKTGDTEAFFGQGTRLTVV.

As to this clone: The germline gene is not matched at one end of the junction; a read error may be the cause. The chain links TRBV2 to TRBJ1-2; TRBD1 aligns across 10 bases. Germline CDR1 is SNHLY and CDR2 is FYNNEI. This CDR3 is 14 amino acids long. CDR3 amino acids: CAGRQGAVIYGYTF. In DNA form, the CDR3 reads TGTGCCGGCAGACAGGGGGCAGTAATTTATGGCTACACCTTC.

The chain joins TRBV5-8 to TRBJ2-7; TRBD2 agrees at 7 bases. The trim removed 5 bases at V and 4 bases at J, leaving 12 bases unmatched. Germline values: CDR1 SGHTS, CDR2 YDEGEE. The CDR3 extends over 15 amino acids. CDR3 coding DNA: TGTGCCAGCAGGGAGACTAGCCGGATTACTTACGAGCAGTACGTC. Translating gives CASRETSRITYEQYV.

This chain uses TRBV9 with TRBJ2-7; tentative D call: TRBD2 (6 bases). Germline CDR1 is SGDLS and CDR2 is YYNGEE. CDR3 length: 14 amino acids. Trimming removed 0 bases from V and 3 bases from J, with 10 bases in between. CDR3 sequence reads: CASSVGGRGYEQYF. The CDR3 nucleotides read TGTGCCAGCAGCGTAGGTGGGCGGGGCTACGAGCAGTACTTC.

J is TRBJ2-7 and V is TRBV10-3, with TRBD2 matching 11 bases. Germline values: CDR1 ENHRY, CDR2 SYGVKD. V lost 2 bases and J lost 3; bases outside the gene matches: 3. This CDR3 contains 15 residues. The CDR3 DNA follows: TGTGCCATCAGTGAGGTGCTAGCGGGGGGCTACGAGCAGTACTTC. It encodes CAISEVLAGGYEQYF.

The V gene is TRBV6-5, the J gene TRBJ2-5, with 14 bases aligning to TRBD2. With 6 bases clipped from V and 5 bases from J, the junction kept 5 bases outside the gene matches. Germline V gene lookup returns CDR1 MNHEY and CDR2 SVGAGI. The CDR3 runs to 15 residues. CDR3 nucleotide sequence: TGTGCCAGCAGCGAGCGACTAGCGGGAGGGGAGACCCAGTACTTC. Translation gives CASSERLAGGETQYF.

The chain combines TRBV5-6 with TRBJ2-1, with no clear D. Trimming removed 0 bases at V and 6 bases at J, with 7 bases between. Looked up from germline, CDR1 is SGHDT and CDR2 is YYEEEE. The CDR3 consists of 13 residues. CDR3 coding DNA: TGTGCCAGCAGCTTGGCCGGGTCCAATGAGCAGTTCTTC. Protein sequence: CASSLAGSNEQFF.